This is a list of T cell receptor beta chains from one sample in a study of cytomegalovirus exposure and HLA in healthy donors. The repertoire was sequenced with immunoSEQ multiplex PCR; TCRdb's copy has only in-frame clones and lacks some. The data show approximately 190,000 clones, over 75% seen once. Sequenced material: PBMCs. These TCRs come from a man between 50 and 59 years old in good health and CMV-seronegative. The CDR3 runs from the conserved cysteine through the conserved F or W. A D gene is named only where the DNA matches it firmly. Clone size appears in some rows only: once, few, many, or a class for an expanded clone.

cdr3_nt,cdr3_aa,clone_size,cdr3_length,d_call,v_call,j_call
TGTGCCAGCAGCCCCTCGGGAGCGGTCGGAAACACCATATATTTT,CASSPSGAVGNTIYF,.,15,.,TRBV7-2,TRBJ1-3
TGTGCCAGCAGTGAAGCCCCACAGAGCTATGGCTACACCTTC,CASSEAPQSYGYTF,few,14,.,TRBV6-1,TRBJ1-2
TGTGCCAGCACGACCGCGGGGTCTGGGGCCAACGTCCTGACTTTC,CASTTAGSGANVLTF,.,15,.,TRBV25-1,TRBJ2-6
TGTGCCAGCAGCTCCTATCAGCCCCAGCATTTT,CASSSYQPQHF,.,11,.,TRBV9,TRBJ1-5
TGTGCCAGCAGCTTAGATGGGGGGTCCCAGCCCCAGCATTTT,CASSLDGGSQPQHF,.,14,.,TRBV7-9,TRBJ1-5
TGCAGCGTTGGTCGGACAGGGAACACTGAAGCTTTCTTT,CSVGRTGNTEAFF,.,13,TRBD1,TRBV29-1,TRBJ1-1
TGCGCCAGCAGTGAGTCGAGAGGGGACAGGGGAGCTTTCTTT,CASSESRGDRGAFF,.,14,TRBD1,TRBV10-2,TRBJ1-1
TGCGCCAGCAGCCAAGCCTTTAATTTAGAGCAGTACTTC,CASSQAFNLEQYF,.,13,.,TRBV4-3,TRBJ2-5
TGTGCCAGTAGTATCAAACGCGGGACCCACGAGCAGTACTTC,CASSIKRGTHEQYF,.,14,.,TRBV19,TRBJ2-7
TGCGCCAGCAGGGGACAGGATATTCCGGATACGCAGTATTTT,CASRGQDIPDTQYF,.,14,TRBD1,TRBV5-1,TRBJ2-3
TGTGCCAGCAGTTTAAGCAGGGAACCCTACGAGCAGTACTTC,CASSLSREPYEQYF,.,14,.,TRBV27,TRBJ2-7